What follows is one T cell receptor beta chain and its context. The antigen is not known. Germline CDR1 and CDR2: LNHDA and SQIVND (reference sequence). The CDR3 extends over 13 amino acids. V shed 10 bases and J 2 bases; nucleotides not matched to a gene: 8. The assay was immunoSEQ multiplex PCR, and TCRdb's table has in-frame clones only and misses some. The sample carries tens of thousands of clones, around 82% recorded once. The entry originates in a study of PD-L1 blockade in urothelial cancer. Study as a whole: T cells were recovered from blood samples at a median of approximately 150,000. Study results and limitations: Those with durable benefit had larger increases in tumor-associated blood clones at 3 weeks.

The time point: peripheral blood 6 weeks after treatment start. Samples spanned pretreatment and treatment, with 1 to 8 time points per patient. This TCR derives from a man aged 70 or older with urothelial cancer. Source: PBMCs, taken around atezolizumab (anti-PD-L1) treatment. The chain has TRBV19 and TRBJ2-7; TRBD1 agrees at 7 bases. The CDR3 DNA sequence: TGTGCCACCCGTGGGACAGCTACCTACGAGCAGTACTTC. Protein product: CATRGTATYEQYF.